The 28 T cell receptor beta chains given below trace back to one sample, sequenced in a study of blood T cell repertoires in COVID-19. Clones were read by immunoSEQ multiplex PCR, and TCRdb kept only the in-frame ones, dropping some. The sample shows around 300,000 clones, 90% of them seen only once. Sequences were obtained from peripheral blood. The receptor source for this set is a woman aged 25 to 39 with COVID-19, enrolled during active disease.

This clone has only a few counts. The sample has other DNA sequences that encode this CDR3 too. V usage is TRBV7-2 and J usage is TRBJ2-7; tentative D call: TRBD2 (5 bases). The CDR3 runs to 15 residues. Germline V CDR1 and CDR2: SGHTA, FQGNSA. V shed 0 bases and J shed 5 bases, with 14 bases lying between them. CDR3 residues: CASSLAGANHHEQYF. For the CDR3, the DNA is TGTGCCAGCAGCTTAGCGGGAGCGAACCATCACGAGCAGTACTTC.

The chain is built from TRBV27 and TRBJ2-1; TRBD2 is a possible D gene (5 bases). Trimming pared 6 bases from V and 0 bases from J, leaving 12 bases between. CDR1 MNHEY and CDR2 SMNVEV come from the germline V gene (reference sequence). CDR3 size: 15 residues. The CDR3 coding sequence is TGTGCCAGCAGACTGGAGGCTCCCTCCTACAATGAGCAGTTCTTC. This gives the protein CASRLEAPSYNEQFF.

The rearrangement joins TRBV6-5 to TRBJ2-7; a weak D match, TRBD2 (6 bases). CDR3 length equals 13 residues. The ends were cut back, 2 bases at V and 2 bases at J, with 7 bases in the middle. Germline values: CDR1 MNHEY, CDR2 SVGAGI. The CDR3 DNA follows: TGTGCCAGCAGTTACGCGGGACCCTACGAGCAGTACTTC. This gives the protein CASSYAGPYEQYF.

J is TRBJ1-5 and V is TRBV6-5; 9 bases line up with TRBD1. Germline V gene sequence: CDR1 MNHEY, CDR2 SVGAGI. V was clipped by 9 bases and J by 3 bases; unmatched bases: 9. The CDR3 is 15 amino acids. For the CDR3, the DNA is TGTGCCAGTCTGACAGGGGGGACGGCCAATCAGCCCCAGCATTTT. Translating gives CASLTGGTANQPQHF.

The rearrangement uses TRBV28 and TRBJ1-2; D gene ambiguous. Germline CDR1 reads MDHEN; CDR2 reads SYDVKM. The CDR3 runs 15 residues. V was shortened by 2 bases and J by 4 bases, with 14 bases between the two germline ends. The CDR3 DNA reads TGTGCCAGCAGTTTAGGAGGGCATGGGAGCTATGGCTACACCTTC. It codes for CASSLGGHGSYGYTF.

V gene TRBV10-1 combines with J gene TRBJ1-1; weak D call: TRBD1 (5 bases). Between the trimmed V and J ends, which lost 4 bases and 0 bases, there was a span of 9 bases. The CDR3 is 14 amino acids. Germline V gene lookup returns CDR1 WNHNN and CDR2 SYGVQD (reference sequence). CDR3 coding DNA: TGCGCCAGCAGTGTGGGGCCCCTGAACACTGAAGCTTTCTTT. Translated: CASSVGPLNTEAFF.

This chain uses TRBV4-1 with TRBJ2-7; 7 positions agree with TRBD1. CDR3 length equals 16 residues. After removal of 2 bases from V and 0 bases from J, the junction contained 7 bases not matched to a gene. The germline CDR1 and CDR2 sequences are MGHRA and YSYEKL. Written as DNA, the CDR3 is TGCGCCAGCAGCCAAAGCCCCAGGGGGTACTCCTACGAGCAGTACTTC. Translating gives CASSQSPRGYSYEQYF.

This chain joins TRBV28 and TRBJ2-7; 8 bases fit TRBD1. J gave up 3 bases and V 3 bases, and 7 bases lay outside the gene matches. The CDR3 is 15 amino acids. Germline values: CDR1 MDHEN, CDR2 SYDVKM. The CDR3 sequence is CASSLRTTGGYEQYF. The CDR3 DNA sequence: TGTGCCAGCAGTTTGAGGACCACAGGGGGCTACGAGCAGTACTTC.

This chain's CDR3 is CASSDGSGIWEDTQYF. CDR3 sequence (DNA): TGTGCCAGCAGTGATGGTAGCGGGATCTGGGAAGATACGCAGTATTTT. The V call is TRBV2, the J call TRBJ2-3, with 8 nucleotides matching TRBD2. The CDR3 has 16 amino acids. From germline, CDR1 is SNHLY and CDR2 FYNNEI. V trimming: 3 bases; J trimming: 5 bases; junction bases outside the gene matches: 10.

This chain links TRBV5-5 with TRBJ2-7, with 9 nucleotides matching TRBD2. Trimming removed 0 bases from V and 12 bases from J; junction bases left unmatched: 22. CDR3 length: 18 residues. CDR1 is SGHKS and CDR2 is YYEKEE in the germline V gene (reference sequence). The DNA for the CDR3 is TGTGCCAGCAGCTTGGATCGGAGGAATGCCGGGACTAGCTTCCAGTGGTACTTC. Translating it yields CASSLDRRNAGTSFQWYF.

This chain connects TRBV4-2 to TRBJ2-1; 7 positions match TRBD1. The J segment lost 10 bases and the V segment lost 10 bases, leaving 7 bases of the junction unmatched. The CDR3 spans 11 residues. Germline V CDR1 and CDR2: LGHNA, YNFKEQ. CDR3 nucleotide sequence: TGTGCCACCAGACAGGGTAGCGAGCAGTTCTTC. Residues: CATRQGSEQFF.

The rearrangement uses TRBV11-2 and TRBJ2-7; 12 nucleotides match TRBD2. The germline V gene encodes CDR1 SGHAT and CDR2 FQNNGV. V lost 5 bases to trimming and J lost 2 bases; unmatched junction nucleotides: 4. This CDR3 contains 15 residues. The CDR3 nucleotides are TGTGCCAGCAGCCCGACTAGCGGGAGCACCTACGAGCAGTACTTC. Translated: CASSPTSGSTYEQYF.

This chain uses TRBV9 with TRBJ1-2; TRBD1 matches 11 bases. The V segment lost 3 bases and the J segment 5 bases; nucleotides outside the gene matches: 0. From germline, CDR1 is SGDLS and CDR2 YYNGEE. The CDR3 covers 13 residues. This chain's CDR3 is CASSGDRGYGYTF. The DNA of the CDR3 is TGTGCCAGCAGCGGGGACAGGGGGTATGGCTACACCTTC. Drawing the rest from reference TRBV9 and TRBJ1-2, the complete variable domain is DSGVTQTPKHLITATGQRVTLRCSPRSGDLSVYWYQQSLDQGLQFLIQYYNGEERAKGNILERFSAQQFPDLHSELNLSSLELGDSALYFCASSGDRGYGYTFGSGTRLTVV.

The V and J genes are TRBV25-1 and TRBJ2-1; TRBD2 matches 12 bases. The junction had 7 bases not matched to a gene; V was cut back by 7 bases and J by 6 bases. The germline V gene encodes CDR1 MGHDK and CDR2 SYGVNS. The CDR3 totals 15 residues. CDR3 region: CASNLAGGPPNEQFF. The CDR3 DNA sequence: TGTGCCAGCAACCTAGCGGGAGGGCCCCCCAATGAGCAGTTCTTC.

This chain joins TRBV28 and TRBJ2-7, with D perhaps TRBD1 (5 bases). There are 13 residues in the CDR3. The germline gives CDR1 MDHEN, CDR2 SYDVKM. V was cut by 3 bases and J by 3 bases, with 9 bases left in between. The CDR3 here is CASSFGANYEQYF. DNA of the CDR3: TGTGCCAGCAGTTTTGGGGCTAACTACGAGCAGTACTTC.

V gene TRBV19 combines with J gene TRBJ1-5, with TRBD1 identical over 12 bases. With 6 bases clipped from V and 12 bases from J, the junction kept 6 bases outside the gene matches. CDR3 length equals 13 residues. Germline V CDR1 and CDR2: LNHDA, SQIVND (reference sequence). The CDR3 region is CASRGQGAGSQHF. CDR3 DNA sequence: TGTGCCAGTAGGGGACAGGGGGCCGGGAGCCAGCATTTT.

The V and J genes are TRBV10-3 and TRBJ1-3, with TRBD1 as a possible D gene (6 bases). Deletions cut 7 bases from V and 2 bases from J, with 9 bases between. Germline V lookup: CDR1 ENHRY, CDR2 SYGVKD. CDR3 length: 13 amino acids. CDR3 bases: TGTGCCATCAAAGGGACAACTGGAAACACCATATATTTT. Amino acid sequence: CAIKGTTGNTIYF.

The genes are TRBV20-1 and TRBJ2-7; 7 bases line up with TRBD2. V lost 3 bases to trimming and J lost 7 bases; unmatched junction nucleotides: 9. This CDR3 has 13 residues. Germline CDR1 is DFQATT and CDR2 is SNEGSKA (reference sequence). CDR3 in DNA: TGCAGTGCTAGTCGGGGAGGGCCAGGGGAGCAGTACTTC. Amino acid sequence: CSASRGGPGEQYF.

The chain joins TRBV5-4 to TRBJ1-1; a possible D gene is TRBD1 (5 bases). The CDR3 is 17 amino acids. V lost 2 bases, J lost 0 bases, and 17 bases lay in between. CDR1 is SGHNT, CDR2 YYREEE, per germline (reference sequence). The CDR3 sequence is CASSFGGAGGVNTEAFF. The CDR3 DNA reads as TGTGCCAGCAGCTTTGGAGGGGCTGGAGGGGTGAACACTGAAGCTTTCTTT.

This clone was found once. The V and J genes are TRBV24-1 and TRBJ1-5, with D possibly being TRBD1 (5 bases). The CDR3 spans 15 residues. The ends were cut back, 4 bases at V and 0 bases at J, with 9 bases in the middle. The germline gives CDR1 KGHDR, CDR2 SFDVKD. The CDR3 here is CATSDRQLSNQPQHF. As DNA, the CDR3 is TGTGCCACCAGTGACCGACAGCTTAGCAATCAGCCCCAGCATTTT.

The rearrangement links TRBV6-1 to TRBJ1-1; tentatively, D is TRBD1 (6 bases). The CDR3 covers 17 residues. Germline V gene lookup returns CDR1 MNHNS and CDR2 SASEGT. The V gene lost 2 bases and the J gene lost 1 base, with 17 bases spanning the gap. CDR3 DNA sequence: TGTGCCAGCAGTGAATGGGTGGGGGCAGGTTCGAACACTGAAGCTTTCTTT. Translated: CASSEWVGAGSNTEAFF.

V is TRBV4-1 and J is TRBJ2-4, with 12 bases aligning to TRBD1. Losses at the gene ends were 3 bases for V and 0 bases for J; bases not matched to a gene: 18. This CDR3 region has 22 residues. The germline gives CDR1 MGHRA, CDR2 YSYEKL. The CDR3, as DNA: TGCGCCAGCAGCCACTTCGGGACAGGGGGCGCGGCAGCCCGGATAGCCAAAAACATTCAGTACTTC. Its protein is CASSHFGTGGAAARIAKNIQYF.

V usage is TRBV30 and J usage is TRBJ1-5; tentatively, D is TRBD1 (5 bases). CDR1 is GTSNPN and CDR2 is SVGIG in the germline V gene (reference sequence). The CDR3 runs to 13 residues. V dropped 0 bases and J dropped 5 bases, with 8 bases sitting between them. CDR3 in DNA: TGTGCCTGGAGTGTAGCGGGGGATCAGCCCCAGCATTTT. Protein product: CAWSVAGDQPQHF.

The chain links TRBV4-3 to TRBJ2-4; D is perhaps TRBD1 (5 bases). This CDR3 has 18 residues. Germline values: CDR1 LGHNA, CDR2 YSLEER. The V gene lost 0 bases and the J gene lost 0 bases, with 15 bases spanning the gap. The CDR3 DNA reads as TGCGCCAGCAGCCAAGATCTTGAGGACAACTTAGCCAAAAACATTCAGTACTTC. It codes for CASSQDLEDNLAKNIQYF.

The rearrangement links TRBV6-2 or TRBV6-3 to TRBJ1-6; 7 nucleotides align to TRBD1. Germline assignment: CDR1 MNHEY and CDR2 SVGEGT. This CDR3 spans 15 amino acids. V trimming: 5 bases; J trimming: 5 bases; junction bases outside the gene matches: 6. As DNA, the CDR3 is TGTGCCAGCAGTCCCAGGGACAGAGATAATTCACCCCTCCACTTT. It translates to CASSPRDRDNSPLHF.

V usage is TRBV9 and J usage is TRBJ1-3, with 10 positions matching TRBD1. V lost 3 bases, J lost 3 bases, and 3 bases stayed unmatched. The CDR3 totals 15 residues. The germline V gene has CDR1 SGDLS and CDR2 YYNGEE. CDR3 sequence reads: CASSEGQGIGNTIYF. The DNA of the CDR3 is TGTGCCAGCAGCGAGGGACAGGGGATTGGAAACACCATATATTTT.

The chain joins TRBV10-3 to TRBJ2-7, with 7 bases matching TRBD1. Germline loops: CDR1 ENHRY, CDR2 SYGVKD. The CDR3 has 15 amino acids. The V and J ends lost 4 bases and 2 bases, in that order; junction bases with no gene match: 8. In nucleotides, the CDR3 is TGTGCCATCAGTGGCTCTGGGACAGTTACCTACGAGCAGTACTTC. Amino acids: CAISGSGTVTYEQYF.

The chain has TRBV28 and TRBJ2-3; D unclear. Per the germline V gene, CDR1 is MDHEN and CDR2 is SYDVKM. The CDR3 extends over 13 amino acids. Deletions cut 8 bases from V and 1 base from J, with 10 bases between. The CDR3 DNA is TGTGCCAGCGGCCGTGGTGGCACAGATACGCAGTATTTT. It encodes CASGRGGTDTQYF.